One sample yielded the 19 T cell receptor beta chains listed below, sequenced in a study of T cell changes during pregnancy in multiple sclerosis. The table came from immunoSEQ multiplex PCR; TCRdb's copy has only in-frame clones and leaves some out. The sample includes about 92,000 clones, around 93% seen only once; the top ten take around 2.3%. Here the sequenced sample was peripheral blood, taken in the third trimester of pregnancy. Receptors originate from a female donor with multiple sclerosis, enrolled in a pregnancy study.

The chain links TRBV5-6 to TRBJ2-5; tentatively, D is TRBD2 (5 bases). CDR1 and CDR2 (germline): SGHDT, YYEEEE. V lost 2 bases and J 0 bases, leaving 20 bases between the germline ends. The CDR3 is 18 amino acids. CDR3: CASSFGLLAQTNQETQYF. The CDR3 nucleotides are TGTGCCAGCAGCTTTGGTCTGCTAGCCCAAACCAACCAAGAGACCCAGTACTTC.

The rearrangement joins TRBV7-6 to TRBJ2-1, with D unresolved. With 5 bases removed from V and 0 bases from J, the gap between germline ends came to 11 bases. The CDR3 sequence is 15 residues long. The germline V gene encodes CDR1 SGHVS and CDR2 FNYEAQ. CDR3 sequence (DNA): TGTGCCAGCAGCCCCGCTTGGAGCTCCTACAATGAGCAGTTCTTC. Encoded protein: CASSPAWSSYNEQFF. Supplemented by reference TRBV7-6 and TRBJ2-1, the full variable domain reads GAGVSQSPRYKVTKRGQDVALRCDPISGHVSLYWYRQALGQGPEFLTYFNYEAQQDKSGLPNDRFSAERPEGSISTLTIQRTEQRDSAMYRCASSPAWSSYNEQFFGPGTRLTVL.

The J gene is TRBJ2-7, the V gene TRBV5-1; 10 nucleotides line up with TRBD1. The CDR3 contains 14 residues. With 6 bases clipped from V and 8 bases from J, the junction kept 11 bases outside the gene matches. The germline V gene has CDR1 SGHRS and CDR2 YFSETQ. Here the CDR3 reads CASTPTGGNHQQYF. In DNA, the CDR3 is TGCGCCAGCACCCCGACAGGGGGCAATCATCAGCAGTACTTC.

V gene TRBV18 combines with J gene TRBJ1-5, with 8 positions matching TRBD1. The V and J ends lost 6 bases and 3 bases, in that order; junction bases with no gene match: 10. The CDR3 has 16 residues. CDR1 and CDR2 (germline): KGHSH, LQKENI. CDR3 sequence: CASSPVTGGDNQPQHF. CDR3 sequence (DNA): TGTGCCAGCTCTCCCGTAACAGGGGGGGACAATCAGCCCCAGCATTTT.

This clone was observed a single time. The rearrangement links TRBV5-4 to TRBJ2-5, with 8 bases fitting TRBD2. V gave up 0 bases and J gave up 1 base; unmatched junction bases: 2. CDR1 and CDR2 (germline): SGHNT, YYREEE (reference sequence). This CDR3 is 15 amino acids long. CDR3 residues: CASSLAGGGQETQYF. The CDR3, as DNA: TGTGCCAGCAGCTTGGCCGGGGGGGGCCAAGAGACCCAGTACTTC. Full variable domain (outside the CDR3, taken from reference TRBV5-4 and TRBJ2-5): ETGVTQSPTHLIKTRGQQVTLRCSSQSGHNTVSWYQQALGQGPQFIFQYYREEENGRGNFPPRFSGLQFPNYSSELNVNALELDDSALYLCASSLAGGGQETQYFGPGTRLLVL.

This sequence joins TRBV6-5 and TRBJ2-7, with D maybe TRBD2 (5 bases). Trimming took 2 bases from V and 0 from J, leaving 8 bases between them. This CDR3 contains 14 residues. Germline-derived CDR1 and CDR2 are MNHEY and SVGAGI. In DNA form, the CDR3 reads TGTGCCAGCAGTTACCTCCGGGACTCCTACGAGCAGTACTTC. Residues: CASSYLRDSYEQYF.

CDR3 residues: CASSRLDRGRTEAFF. For the CDR3, the DNA is TGCGCCAGCAGCCGACTGGACAGGGGGCGGACTGAAGCTTTCTTT. This sequence joins TRBV5-1 and TRBJ1-1, with TRBD1 matching over 11 bases. Germline V gene data show CDR1 as SGHRS and CDR2 as YFSETQ. CDR3 size: 15 residues. Trimming took 4 bases from V and 5 from J; bases not matched to a gene: 7.

The CDR3 coding sequence is TGTGCCAGCAGCCAAGGTAGCTTTTATGAGCAGTACTTC. The encoded protein is CASSQGSFYEQYF. The V gene is TRBV4-2, the J gene TRBJ2-7, with no clear D. V lost 1 base and J lost 7, with 11 bases in between. The V gene's germline CDR1 is LGHNA and CDR2 YNFKEQ. This CDR3 comprises 13 residues.

The chain uses TRBV6-1 and TRBJ2-4, with D perhaps TRBD2 (6 bases). The CDR3 has 14 residues. Germline CDR1 MNHNS, CDR2 SASEGT. Trimming cost V 8 bases and J 4 bases, with 15 bases left between them. CDR3 loop: CASQLRRGKNIQYF. The CDR3 coding sequence is TGTGCCAGCCAACTGCGGCGGGGTAAAAACATTCAGTACTTC.

This chain joins TRBV7-8 and TRBJ2-3; 10 nucleotides match TRBD1. The CDR3 covers 15 residues. Germline V lookup: CDR1 SGHVS, CDR2 FQNEAQ. The trim removed 4 bases at V and 6 bases at J, leaving 7 bases unmatched. CDR3 protein: CASSSRQGAWDTQYF. In DNA, the CDR3 is TGTGCCAGCAGCTCTAGACAGGGGGCATGGGATACGCAGTATTTT.

J is TRBJ1-1 and V is TRBV5-5, with D unclear. Germline loops: CDR1 SGHKS, CDR2 YYEKEE (reference sequence). The length of the CDR3 is 13 residues. V shed 1 base and J shed 5 bases, with 9 bases lying between them. The CDR3 is CASSLWPGTEAFF. As DNA, the CDR3 is TGTGCCAGCAGCTTGTGGCCGGGAACTGAAGCTTTCTTT.

This chain joins TRBV7-2 and TRBJ2-1, with 12 bases lining up with TRBD2. From germline, CDR1 is SGHTA and CDR2 FQGNSA. The CDR3 runs 15 residues. V lost 5 bases and J lost 7; bases outside the gene matches: 6. The CDR3 loop reads CASSATSGRLNEQFF. CDR3 DNA: TGTGCCAGCAGCGCAACTAGCGGGAGGCTTAATGAGCAGTTCTTC. Drawing the rest from reference TRBV7-2 and TRBJ2-1, the complete variable domain is GAGVSQSPSNKVTEKGKDVELRCDPISGHTALYWYRQSLGQGLEFLIYFQGNSAPDKSGLPSDRFSAERTGGSVSTLTIQRTQQEDSAVYLCASSATSGRLNEQFFGPGTRLTVL.

V is TRBV27 and J is TRBJ2-7; 15 bases agree with TRBD2. The CDR3 has 15 residues. With V trimmed by 5 bases and J by 6 bases, 5 bases remained unmatched. Germline V CDR1 and CDR2: MNHEY, SMNVEV (reference sequence). CDR3 protein: CASSAGLAGGIEQYF. The DNA of the CDR3 is TGTGCCAGCAGTGCGGGACTAGCGGGAGGTATCGAGCAGTACTTC.

In this sample, this clone turned up once. This sequence joins TRBV2 and TRBJ2-1; D may be TRBD1 (5 bases). Germline values: CDR1 SNHLY, CDR2 FYNNEI. V gave up 5 bases and J gave up 12 bases, with 17 bases separating them. The CDR3 is 13 amino acids. The CDR3 reads CASSLDRFKGQFF. The CDR3, as DNA: TGTGCCAGCAGTCTAGACAGATTTAAAGGGCAGTTCTTC.

V gene TRBV5-4 combines with J gene TRBJ1-1; 7 nucleotides match TRBD1. Germline V gene sequence: CDR1 SGHNT, CDR2 YYREEE (reference sequence). The V and J ends lost 1 base and 4 bases, in that order; junction bases with no gene match: 7. The CDR3 has 15 amino acids. CDR3 coding DNA: TGTGCCAGCAGCTTGAGTTACAGGGGTCGCACTGAAGCTTTCTTT. Translation: CASSLSYRGRTEAFF.

In this sample, this clone turned up once. V and J are TRBV13 and TRBJ2-1; the match to TRBD2 covers 7 bases. Germline V gives CDR1 PRHDT, CDR2 FYEKMQ (reference sequence). Trimming removed 5 bases from V and 0 bases from J; junction bases left unmatched: 7. CDR3 length equals 16 residues. The CDR3 reads CASSISGPSSYNEQFF. The DNA of the CDR3 is TGTGCCAGCAGCATTAGCGGGCCTAGCTCCTACAATGAGCAGTTCTTC.

A single count supports this clone. The chain recombines TRBV6-5 with TRBJ1-1, with D possibly being TRBD1 (6 bases). The germline V and J ends were trimmed by 6 bases and 1 base, with 15 bases remaining between them. The CDR3 runs 15 residues. Germline CDR1 is MNHEY and CDR2 is SVGAGI. DNA for the CDR3: TGTGCCAGCAGGAAATCAGGGGCCCCGAACACTGAAGCTTTCTTT. It specifies CASRKSGAPNTEAFF.

This clone was detected only once. This sequence joins TRBV6-5 and TRBJ2-5, with 11 nucleotides matching TRBD1. The V segment lost 4 bases and the J segment 4 bases; nucleotides outside the gene matches: 5. CDR3 size: 15 residues. Germline assignment: CDR1 MNHEY and CDR2 SVGAGI. The CDR3 is CASSFGTGGGETQYF. The CDR3 bases are TGTGCCAGCAGTTTTGGGACAGGGGGAGGAGAGACCCAGTACTTC.

The rearrangement joins TRBV2 to TRBJ2-6; the D gene is possibly TRBD2 (5 bases). Germline assignment: CDR1 SNHLY and CDR2 FYNNEI. The length of the CDR3 is 16 residues. V was clipped by 5 bases and J by 1 base, with 12 bases between them. In DNA, the CDR3 is TGTGCCAGCAGTCAACGTCGGACTTCTGGGGCCAACGTCCTGACTTTC. It specifies CASSQRRTSGANVLTF. The variable domain in full, completed from reference TRBV2 and TRBJ2-6, reads EPEVTQTPSHQVTQMGQEVILRCVPISNHLYFYWYRQILGQKVEFLVSFYNNEISEKSEIFDDQFSVERPDGSNFTLKIRSTKLEDSAMYFCASSQRRTSGANVLTFGAGSRLTVL.